The present entry profiles one T cell receptor (beta chain) with its context. Amplification used 60 Vbeta primers and 13 Jbeta primers. Method: immunoSEQ multiplex PCR; TCRdb's copy keeps in-frame clones and lacks some. The sample gives roughly 120,000 clones, 74% of which show up once; around 10% is in the top ten. The V gene lost 1 base and the J gene lost 2 bases, with 11 bases spanning the gap. CDR3 size: 15 residues. CDR1 is MGHRA and CDR2 is YSYEKL in the germline V gene. This record belongs to a study of cytomegalovirus exposure and HLA in healthy donors. The specimen sequenced was PBMCs. The chain combines TRBV4-1 with TRBJ1-2; no definite D call. The sequence came from a woman aged 50 to 60 in good health and CMV-seropositive. CDR3 region: CASSQVVQENYGYTF. The CDR3, as DNA: TGCGCCAGCAGCCAAGTAGTTCAAGAGAACTATGGCTACACCTTC.